This is a list of T cell receptor beta chains from one sample in a study of blood T cells in healthy people across ages. A single record per CDR3 protein comes from TCRdb applying MiXCR to the 5' RACE reads. This table holds 380,000 or so distinct CDR3 sequences, 52% found once. Sequencing was carried out using blood. These receptors all stem from a man aged 60 to 69 in good health. Both conserved end residues are part of each CDR3. The D gene is left open where the match is weak. Part of the rows lack a size; the others show once, few, many or a class for expanded clones.

DNA | CDR3 | J | D | length | V | size
TGCGCCAGCGGACCGGTGGGAGGGTTGGTCGGCTACGAGCAGTACTTC | CASGPVGGLVGYEQYF | TRBJ2-7 | TRBD2 | 16 | TRBV4-1 | -
TGTGCCAGCAGTTACACAGAAGATACGCAGTATTTT | CASSYTEDTQYF | TRBJ2-3 | - | 12 | TRBV6-2/TRBV6-3 | -
TGTGCCAGCAGCTTAAGATTTGCTAGCGGGAGGCTCCCGCCAGATACGCAGTATTTT | CASSLRFASGRLPPDTQYF | TRBJ2-3 | TRBD2 | 19 | TRBV7-2 | -
TGTGCCAGCGGCCCTTCCCGAAGCTCCTACGAGCAGTACTTC | CASGPSRSSYEQYF | TRBJ2-7 | - | 14 | TRBV27 | -
TGTGCCAGCAGCTTAGGAGCCTTAGGCAATGAGCAGTTCTTC | CASSLGALGNEQFF | TRBJ2-1 | - | 14 | TRBV7-8 | few
TGTGCCAGCAGACCGACTAGCGGGGGGCGATACAATGAGCAGTTCTTC | CASRPTSGGRYNEQFF | TRBJ2-1 | TRBD2 | 16 | TRBV7-9 | few
TGTGCCAGCAGCTTACGGGACAGGAGAAACACCATATATTTT | CASSLRDRRNTIYF | TRBJ1-3 | TRBD1 | 14 | TRBV7-8 | -
TGCAGCGTTGTTGACAGGGGGCAGAATGAGCAGTACTTC | CSVVDRGQNEQYF | TRBJ2-7 | TRBD1 | 13 | TRBV29-1 | -
TGTGCCACCAGCAGAGGGGTGAGCACAGATACGGAGTATTTT | CATSRGVSTDTEYF | TRBJ2-3 | - | 14 | TRBV15 | -
TGTGCCAGCACCACCCCGGGGTCTGGGGCCAACGTCCTGACTTTC | CASTTPGSGANVLTF | TRBJ2-6 | - | 15 | TRBV28 | few
TGTGCCAGCAGCACAGGGAGGGAGACCCAGTACTTC | CASSTGRETQYF | TRBJ2-5 | - | 12 | TRBV4-2 | few
TGTGCCAGCAGCCAAGAGGGGCTCTTCGAGCAGTACTTC | CASSQEGLFEQYF | TRBJ2-7 | - | 13 | TRBV3-1 | -
TGTGCCAGCAGTTACTTACGGGGGAGGCTTAGCTCCTACGAGCAGTACTTC | CASSYLRGRLSSYEQYF | TRBJ2-7 | - | 17 | TRBV6-2/TRBV6-3 | -
TGTGCCAGCACTGAAAAGGACAGGGGGCGCGTGTACGAGCAGTACTTC | CASTEKDRGRVYEQYF | TRBJ2-7 | TRBD1 | 16 | TRBV2 | -
TGCAGTGCTGGACAGGGGGCTGTGACCCAGTACTTC | CSAGQGAVTQYF | TRBJ2-5 | TRBD1 | 12 | TRBV20-1 | few
TGTGCCAGCAGCTTAGCGGCGGGGCAAAATTCACCCCTCCACTTT | CASSLAAGQNSPLHF | TRBJ1-6 | - | 15 | TRBV11-2 | -
TGTGCCAGCACAAGGGTAACTAGCAGCAATGAGCAGTTCTTC | CASTRVTSSNEQFF | TRBJ2-1 | - | 14 | TRBV12-3/TRBV12-4 | few
TGTGCCAGCTCACCGGGGACGATCACTGGCTACACCTTC | CASSPGTITGYTF | TRBJ1-2 | - | 13 | TRBV18 | few
TGTGCCAGCAGCACCTCGAGGGACTACACCTTC | CASSTSRDYTF | TRBJ1-2 | - | 11 | TRBV28 | -
TGTGCCAGCAGTGTATGTTCGGGGGGGGATACGCAGTATTTT | CASSVCSGGDTQYF | TRBJ2-3 | TRBD2 | 14 | TRBV12-3/TRBV12-4 | -
TGCAGTGCTAGAGGGCGACAGCAGACCTACGAGCAGTACTTC | CSARGRQQTYEQYF | TRBJ2-7 | - | 14 | TRBV20-1 | -
TGTGCCAGCGAGGGGCGGGGCCCCCAACAAGACAGCGGAAGTTACGAGCAGTACTTC | CASEGRGPQQDSGSYEQYF | TRBJ2-7 | - | 19 | TRBV25-1 | -
TGCGCCAGCAGCTCGTTCCCAGGTGGCGGTTCCTCTGGGGCCAACGTCCTGACTTTC | CASSSFPGGGSSGANVLTF | TRBJ2-6 | - | 19 | TRBV5-1 | -
TGTGCCAGCAGCCGGGATTGGGACTACCGCACAGATACGCAGTATTTT | CASSRDWDYRTDTQYF | TRBJ2-3 | TRBD2 | 16 | TRBV7-9 | -
TGTGCCAGCAGCCAAGACGCTAGCGTGTCCTACGAGCAGTACTTC | CASSQDASVSYEQYF | TRBJ2-7 | - | 15 | TRBV4-2 | -
TGTGCCAGCAGTTTAGCTCACGGGACAGATACGCAGTATTTT | CASSLAHGTDTQYF | TRBJ2-3 | - | 14 | TRBV12-3/TRBV12-4 | -
TGCGCCAGCAAGAACCAGGGGACCTACGAGCAGTACTTC | CASKNQGTYEQYF | TRBJ2-7 | - | 13 | TRBV10-1 | -
TGTGCCACCAGCAGAGCGGGACAGGGGGCCGTCAAAAACATTCAGTACTTC | CATSRAGQGAVKNIQYF | TRBJ2-4 | TRBD1 | 17 | TRBV15 | few
TGTGCCAGCAGCTTAGGGCGGGAGGGCCACACAGATACGCAGTATTTT | CASSLGREGHTDTQYF | TRBJ2-3 | TRBD2 | 16 | TRBV11-1 | -
TGTGCCAGCAGTTATTTTCAGGGTCACGAGCAGTACTTC | CASSYFQGHEQYF | TRBJ2-7 | - | 13 | TRBV6-5 | -
TGTGCCAGCCAGTGGGTGAGGACTAGCGGGATGTACGAGCAGTACTTC | CASQWVRTSGMYEQYF | TRBJ2-7 | TRBD2 | 16 | TRBV6-2/TRBV6-3 | few
TGTGCCACCAGCAGACCTGACAGTACCTACGAGCAGTACTTC | CATSRPDSTYEQYF | TRBJ2-7 | - | 14 | TRBV15 | -
TGTGCCAGCAGCTTAGGAGGAGGGGTCGGAGCCAAAAACATTCAGTACTTC | CASSLGGGVGAKNIQYF | TRBJ2-4 | - | 17 | TRBV7-2 | -
TGTGCCAGCAGAAAGACAGGGCATAGATTCGAGCAGTACTTC | CASRKTGHRFEQYF | TRBJ2-7 | TRBD1 | 14 | TRBV6-5 | many
TGTGCCAGCAGCCCACCTCTAGGAGGTACGCAGTATTTT | CASSPPLGGTQYF | TRBJ2-3 | - | 13 | TRBV13 | -